The 23 T cell receptor beta chains in this list originate from one sample, sequenced in a study of blood T cell repertoires in COVID-19. Method: immunoSEQ multiplex PCR; TCRdb's copy keeps in-frame clones and lacks some. The table shows roughly 180,000 clones, with around 85% occurring only once. Material for sequencing was peripheral blood. These receptor sequences come from a man between 65 and 85 years old with active or convalescent COVID-19.

The chain recombines TRBV7-2 with TRBJ1-4; 7 nucleotides align to TRBD1. The CDR3 spans 12 residues. The V and J ends lost 5 bases and 13 bases, in that order; junction bases with no gene match: 7. CDR1 is SGHTA and CDR2 is FQGNSA in the germline V gene. CDR3 in DNA: TGTGCCAGCAGCGCGGGGACAGCCGGACTGTTTTTT. It codes for CASSAGTAGLFF. Complete variable domain (other parts from reference TRBV7-2 and TRBJ1-4): GAGVSQSPSNKVTEKGKDVELRCDPISGHTALYWYRQSLGQGLEFLIYFQGNSAPDKSGLPSDRFSAERTGGSVSTLTIQRTQQEDSAVYLCASSAGTAGLFFGSGTQLSVL.

In its sample, this clone ranks as hyperexpanded. V usage is TRBV3-1 (or the pseudogene TRBV3-2) and J usage is TRBJ2-7, with TRBD1 identical over 10 bases. Germline V gene lookup returns CDR1 LGHDT and CDR2 YNNKEL (reference sequence). The length of the CDR3 is 15 residues. V shed 4 bases, J shed 5 bases, and the junction held 8 bases outside the gene matches. CDR3 nucleotide sequence: TGTGCCAGCAGCCCGACGGGACAGGGGTACCACGAGCAGTACTTC. The encoded protein is CASSPTGQGYHEQYF.

This CDR3 reads CASSLGRQTDTQYF. The CDR3 nucleotides are TGCGCCAGCAGCTTGGGGAGACAGACAGATACGCAGTATTTT. This rearrangement joins TRBV5-1 to TRBJ2-3; D perhaps matches TRBD1 (5 bases). CDR3 length equals 14 residues. V lost 0 bases to trimming and J lost 3 bases, with 8 bases between them. Germline V lookup: CDR1 SGHRS, CDR2 YFSETQ.

The chain is built from TRBV19 and TRBJ2-5; D is undetermined. The CDR3 runs to 13 residues. Trimming left V 4 bases short and J 5 bases short, with 11 bases between. Germline CDR1 and CDR2: LNHDA and SQIVND (reference sequence). The CDR3 reads CASSKDAGETQYF. The CDR3 coding sequence is TGTGCCAGTAGTAAGGATGCAGGCGAGACCCAGTACTTC.

This rearrangement joins TRBV30 to TRBJ1-1; D perhaps matches TRBD1 (5 bases). Trimming left V 0 bases short and J 6 bases short, with 14 bases between. The germline CDR1 and CDR2 sequences are GTSNPN and SVGIG (reference sequence). CDR3 length: 14 amino acids. CDR3 amino acids: CAWSVRGLEAEAFF. CDR3 DNA sequence: TGTGCCTGGAGTGTAAGGGGCCTTGAGGCTGAAGCTTTCTTT.

This clone was counted a few times. The chain has TRBV4-2 and TRBJ2-7, with 9 bases that match TRBD2. CDR3 length: 19 residues. Looked up from germline, CDR1 is LGHNA and CDR2 is YNFKEQ. With V trimmed by 2 bases and J by 2 bases, 16 bases remained unmatched. CDR3 bases: TGTGCCAGCAGCCAAATGGTACTAGCGGGTGCGGGGGATCCCTACGAGCAGTACTTC. Residues: CASSQMVLAGAGDPYEQYF.

The chain employs TRBV5-6 and TRBJ2-7; 9 nucleotides align to TRBD1. V was clipped by 6 bases and J by 0 bases; unmatched bases: 10. Per germline, CDR1 SGHDT and CDR2 YYEEEE. The CDR3 covers 16 residues. CDR3 protein: CASTSLQGASSYEQYF. The CDR3 DNA reads as TGTGCCAGCACCTCTTTACAGGGGGCGAGCTCCTACGAGCAGTACTTC.

In DNA, the CDR3 is TGTGCCAGCAGTGCTAGGCAGGGGGAGAATGGCTACACCTTC. Its translation is CASSARQGENGYTF. This chain uses TRBV6-4 with TRBJ1-2; 7 nucleotides align to TRBD1. Trimming took 4 bases from V and 6 from J; bases not matched to a gene: 8. This CDR3 region has 14 residues. Per the germline V gene, CDR1 is MRHNA and CDR2 is SNTAGT.

This chain uses TRBV29-1 with TRBJ1-2; no clear D. The V end was cut by 4 bases, the J end by 0 bases, with 15 bases between. Germline V gives CDR1 SQVTM, CDR2 ANQGSEA. The CDR3 has 15 residues. For the CDR3, the DNA is TGCAGCGTTGGCGGTGGTTGGGAGGCTAACTATGGCTACACCTTC. It yields the protein CSVGGGWEANYGYTF.

As to this clone: At one boundary the junction diverges from the germline segment, which might be a read error. The chain has TRBV7-7 and TRBJ2-1; TRBD1 might be the D (5 bases). There are 15 residues in the CDR3. The germline gives CDR1 SSHAT, CDR2 FNYEAQ (reference sequence). The CDR3 loop is CASSLKGSSYNEQFF. CDR3 coding DNA: TGTGCTAGCAGCTTAAAGGGGTCCTCCTACAATGAGCAGTTCTTC.

V usage is TRBV3-1 (or the pseudogene TRBV3-2) and J usage is TRBJ2-3, with 7 bases matching TRBD1. The V and J ends lost 4 bases and 2 bases, in that order; junction bases with no gene match: 6. The CDR3 extends over 15 amino acids. Germline V gives CDR1 LGHDT, CDR2 YNNKEL (reference sequence). This CDR3 is CASSPGDSATDTQYF. DNA of the CDR3: TGTGCCAGCAGCCCTGGGGACAGCGCCACAGATACGCAGTATTTT.

On this clone: Other DNA sequences of this sample code for an identical CDR3. The chain links TRBV12-3 or TRBV12-4 to TRBJ1-5; D is uncertain. V lost 3 bases and J lost 4, with 7 bases in between. There are 13 residues in the CDR3. This chain's CDR3 is CASSFRLNQPQHF. The DNA for the CDR3 is TGTGCCAGCAGTTTTAGATTGAATCAGCCCCAGCATTTT.

V gene TRBV6-5 combines with J gene TRBJ2-2, with D perhaps TRBD2 (5 bases). Trimming left V 9 bases short and J 4 bases short, with 12 bases between. This CDR3 has 13 residues. Germline V gene sequence: CDR1 MNHEY, CDR2 SVGAGI. The chain's CDR3 is CASSLEGTGELFF. The DNA for the CDR3 is TGTGCCAGTTCCTTAGAGGGCACCGGGGAGCTGTTTTTT.

This clone turned up a few times. The J gene is TRBJ1-5, the V gene TRBV28, with D possibly matching TRBD1 (6 bases). CDR3 size: 15 residues. Germline loops: CDR1 MDHEN, CDR2 SYDVKM. The V end lost 6 bases, the J end lost 1 base, and 13 bases lay between the germline ends. The CDR3 sequence is CASSLRGQSNQPQHF. The CDR3 DNA reads TGTGCCAGCAGCCTGCGCGGACAGAGCAATCAGCCCCAGCATTTT.

The V and J genes are TRBV2 and TRBJ2-2; the match to TRBD1 covers 8 bases. The CDR3 contains 15 residues. Trimming took 6 bases from V and 0 from J; bases not matched to a gene: 3. CDR1 is SNHLY and CDR2 is FYNNEI in the germline V gene. CDR3 loop: CASRLDRANTGELFF. CDR3 bases: TGTGCCAGCAGGTTGGACAGGGCGAACACCGGGGAGCTGTTTTTT.

The chain has TRBV27 and TRBJ2-1, with TRBD2 matching over 14 bases. Germline assignment: CDR1 MNHEY and CDR2 SMNVEV (reference sequence). This CDR3 is 15 amino acids long. V lost 6 bases, J lost 6 bases, and 4 bases stayed unmatched. CDR3 sequence: CASSRGTSGSNEQFF. The CDR3 DNA reads as TGTGCCAGCAGCCGCGGGACTAGCGGGAGCAATGAGCAGTTCTTC.

V and J are TRBV3-1 (or the pseudogene TRBV3-2) and TRBJ2-1; the match to TRBD2 covers 7 bases. The CDR3 consists of 13 residues. CDR1 is LGHDT and CDR2 is YNNKEL in the germline V gene (reference sequence). V was pared by 1 base and J by 9 bases, with 3 bases of the junction left unmatched. The CDR3 protein is CASSQGPGGEQFF. CDR3 sequence (DNA): TGTGCCAGCAGCCAAGGGCCGGGGGGTGAGCAGTTCTTC.

The rearrangement links TRBV9 to TRBJ2-3, with D possibly TRBD1 on 7 matching bases. V lost 0 bases, J lost 4 bases, and 15 bases lay in between. The CDR3 is 16 residues long. Germline CDR1 SGDLS, CDR2 YYNGEE. In DNA, the CDR3 is TGTGCCAGCAGCGTAGTGGGGGGACAGCCCGCAGATACGCAGTATTTT. Protein product: CASSVVGGQPADTQYF.

This clone was observed once. CDR3 protein: CSAGGGSPLHF. CDR3 bases: TGCAGTGCAGGGGGAGGGTCACCCCTCCACTTT. The chain combines TRBV20-1 with TRBJ1-6, with D possibly being TRBD1 (6 bases). V was shortened by 6 bases and J by 10 bases, with 10 bases between the two germline ends. The length of the CDR3 is 11 residues. Looked up from germline, CDR1 is DFQATT and CDR2 is SNEGSKA (reference sequence).

J is TRBJ1-2 and V is TRBV20-1; D might be TRBD1 (6 bases). Trimming removed 6 bases at V and 3 bases at J, with 8 bases between. This CDR3 spans 11 amino acids. In germline, CDR1 is DFQATT, CDR2 SNEGSKA (reference sequence). CDR3 nucleotides: TGCAGTGCACAGGGCGACTATGGCTACACCTTC. Its protein product is CSAQGDYGYTF.

In regard to this clone: Other DNA sequences in this specimen translate into the identical CDR3. The chain employs TRBV5-1 and TRBJ1-2; D remains unclear. This CDR3 contains 15 residues. The V gene lost 0 bases and the J gene lost 0 bases, with 9 bases spanning the gap. CDR1 is SGHRS, CDR2 YFSETQ, per germline. The CDR3 DNA is TGCGCCAGCAGCTTGGGAGGCTCGTCTAACTATGGCTACACCTTC. It yields the protein CASSLGGSSNYGYTF.

The V gene is TRBV10-2, the J gene TRBJ1-1; 9 nucleotides align to TRBD1. The CDR3 covers 12 residues. In germline, CDR1 is WSHSY, CDR2 SAAADI. V shed 6 bases and J 7 bases; nucleotides not matched to a gene: 3. In nucleotides, the CDR3 is TGCGCCAGCAGGGACAGGGGTGGTGAAGCTTTCTTT. As protein: CASRDRGGEAFF.

This clone is a singleton in its sample. The chain uses TRBV18 and TRBJ1-5; 7 nucleotides line up with TRBD1. Per germline, CDR1 KGHSH and CDR2 LQKENI. CDR3 size: 13 residues. J lost 6 bases, V lost 2 bases, and 1 base had no gene match. CDR3: CASSPDRVQPQHF. CDR3 sequence (DNA): TGTGCCAGCTCACCAGACAGGGTTCAGCCCCAGCATTTT.